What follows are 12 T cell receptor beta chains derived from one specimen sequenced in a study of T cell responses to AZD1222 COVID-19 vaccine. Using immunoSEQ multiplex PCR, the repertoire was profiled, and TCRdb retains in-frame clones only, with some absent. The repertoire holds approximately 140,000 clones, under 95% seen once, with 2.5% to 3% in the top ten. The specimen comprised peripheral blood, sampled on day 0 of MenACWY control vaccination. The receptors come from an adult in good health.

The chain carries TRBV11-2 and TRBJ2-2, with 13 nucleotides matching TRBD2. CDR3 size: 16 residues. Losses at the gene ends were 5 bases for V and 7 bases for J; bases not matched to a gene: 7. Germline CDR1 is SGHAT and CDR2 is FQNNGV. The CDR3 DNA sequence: TGTGCCAGCAGCCCTCGGACTAGCGGGAGAATCGGGGAGCTGTTTTTT. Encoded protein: CASSPRTSGRIGELFF. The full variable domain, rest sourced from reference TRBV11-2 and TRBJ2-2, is EAGVAQSPRYKIIEKRQSVAFWCNPISGHATLYWYQQILGQGPKLLIQFQNNGVVDDSQLPKDRFSAERLKGVDSTLKIQPAKLEDSAVYLCASSPRTSGRIGELFFGEGSRLTVL.

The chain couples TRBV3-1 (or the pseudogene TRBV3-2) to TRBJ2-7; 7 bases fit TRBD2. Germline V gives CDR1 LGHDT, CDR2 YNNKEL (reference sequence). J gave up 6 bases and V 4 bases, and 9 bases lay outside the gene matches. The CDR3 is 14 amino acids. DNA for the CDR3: TGTGCCAGCAGCCCTTCAGGGAGGGTAAGCGAGCAGTACTTC. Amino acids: CASSPSGRVSEQYF.

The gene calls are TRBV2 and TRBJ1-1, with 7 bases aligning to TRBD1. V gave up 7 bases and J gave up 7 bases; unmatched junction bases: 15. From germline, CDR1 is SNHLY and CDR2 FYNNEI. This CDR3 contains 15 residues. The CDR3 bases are TGTGCCAGCAATAGGGACAGTATCAATCCGTATGAAGCTTTCTTT. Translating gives CASNRDSINPYEAFF. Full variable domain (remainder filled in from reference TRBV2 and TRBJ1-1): EPEVTQTPSHQVTQMGQEVILRCVPISNHLYFYWYRQILGQKVEFLVSFYNNEISEKSEIFDDQFSVERPDGSNFTLKIRSTKLEDSAMYFCASNRDSINPYEAFFGQGTRLTVV.

The CDR3 loop is CASSFQGDGNTEAFF. CDR3 nucleotides: TGCGCCAGCAGCTTTCAGGGGGATGGGAACACTGAAGCTTTCTTT. The rearrangement links TRBV5-1 to TRBJ1-1; 7 bases agree with TRBD1. The germline V gene has CDR1 SGHRS and CDR2 YFSETQ. V was pared by 2 bases and J by 1 base, with 5 bases of the junction left unmatched. The CDR3 is made up of 15 amino acids.

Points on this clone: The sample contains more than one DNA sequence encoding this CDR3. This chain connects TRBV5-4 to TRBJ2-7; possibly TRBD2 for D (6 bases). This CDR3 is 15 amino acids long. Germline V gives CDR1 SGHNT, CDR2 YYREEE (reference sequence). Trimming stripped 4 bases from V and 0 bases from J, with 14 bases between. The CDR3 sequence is CASSPGTGSSYEQYF. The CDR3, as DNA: TGTGCCAGCAGCCCCGGGACTGGGAGCTCCTACGAGCAGTACTTC.

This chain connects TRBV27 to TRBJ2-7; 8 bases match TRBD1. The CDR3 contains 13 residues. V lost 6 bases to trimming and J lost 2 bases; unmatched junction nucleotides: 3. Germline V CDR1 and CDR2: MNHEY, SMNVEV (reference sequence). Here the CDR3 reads CASRDRVTYEQYF. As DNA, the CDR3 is TGTGCCAGCAGGGACAGGGTGACCTACGAGCAGTACTTC.

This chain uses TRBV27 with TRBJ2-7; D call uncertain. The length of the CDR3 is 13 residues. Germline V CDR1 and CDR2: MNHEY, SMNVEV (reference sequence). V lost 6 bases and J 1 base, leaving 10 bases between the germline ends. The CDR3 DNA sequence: TGTGCCAGCAGCTTTACGGAGTCCTACGAGCAGTACTTC. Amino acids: CASSFTESYEQYF.

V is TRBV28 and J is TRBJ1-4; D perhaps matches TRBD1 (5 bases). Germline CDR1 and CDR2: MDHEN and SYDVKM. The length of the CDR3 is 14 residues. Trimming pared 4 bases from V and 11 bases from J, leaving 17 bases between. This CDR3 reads CASSWGPQEGKLFF. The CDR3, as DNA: TGTGCCAGCAGTTGGGGACCGCAGGAAGGGAAACTGTTTTTT.

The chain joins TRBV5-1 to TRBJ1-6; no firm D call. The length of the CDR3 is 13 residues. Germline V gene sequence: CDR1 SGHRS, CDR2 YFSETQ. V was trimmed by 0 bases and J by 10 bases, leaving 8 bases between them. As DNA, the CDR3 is TGCGCCAGCAGCTTGGATGATGAGTCACCCCTCCACTTT. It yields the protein CASSLDDESPLHF.

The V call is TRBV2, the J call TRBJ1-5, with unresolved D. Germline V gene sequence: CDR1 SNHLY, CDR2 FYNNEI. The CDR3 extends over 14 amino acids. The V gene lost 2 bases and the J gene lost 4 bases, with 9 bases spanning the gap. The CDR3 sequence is CASSETEPNQPQHF. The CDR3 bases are TGTGCCAGCAGTGAAACAGAACCAAATCAGCCCCAGCATTTT.

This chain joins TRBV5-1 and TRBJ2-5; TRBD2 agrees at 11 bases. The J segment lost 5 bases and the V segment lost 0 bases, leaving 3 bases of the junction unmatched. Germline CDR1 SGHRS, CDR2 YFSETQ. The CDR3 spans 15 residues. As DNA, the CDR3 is TGCGCCAGCAGCTTGGGACTAGCGGGAAGCGAGACCCAGTACTTC. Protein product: CASSLGLAGSETQYF.

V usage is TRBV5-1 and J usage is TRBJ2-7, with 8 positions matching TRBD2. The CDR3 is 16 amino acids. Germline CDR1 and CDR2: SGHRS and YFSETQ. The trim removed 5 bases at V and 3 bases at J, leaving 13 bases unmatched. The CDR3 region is CASSTSRTSGNYEQYF. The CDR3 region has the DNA TGCGCCAGCAGTACCTCTCGAACTAGCGGAAACTACGAGCAGTACTTC.